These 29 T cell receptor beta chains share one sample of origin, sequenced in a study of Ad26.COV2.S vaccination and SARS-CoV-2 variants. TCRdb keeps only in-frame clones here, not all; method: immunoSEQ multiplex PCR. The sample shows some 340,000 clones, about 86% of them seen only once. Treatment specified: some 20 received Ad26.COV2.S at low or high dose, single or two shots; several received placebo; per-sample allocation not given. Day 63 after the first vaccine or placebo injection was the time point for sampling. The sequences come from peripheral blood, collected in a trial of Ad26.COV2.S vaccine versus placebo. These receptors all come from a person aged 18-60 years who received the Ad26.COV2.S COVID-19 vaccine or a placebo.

Written as DNA, the CDR3 is TGTGCCACCAGAAGACAGGGGATCTACAATGAGCAGTTCTTC. Translated: CATRRQGIYNEQFF. This sequence joins TRBV15 and TRBJ2-1; 8 positions match TRBD1. The CDR3 contains 14 residues. CDR1 is LNHNV and CDR2 is YYDKDF in the germline V gene (reference sequence). J gave up 3 bases and V 6 bases, and 4 bases lay outside the gene matches.

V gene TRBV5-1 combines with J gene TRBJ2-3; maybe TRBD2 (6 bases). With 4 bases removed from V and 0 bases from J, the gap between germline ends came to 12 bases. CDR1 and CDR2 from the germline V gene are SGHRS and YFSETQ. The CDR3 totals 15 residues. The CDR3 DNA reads TGCGCCAGCAGCATAGCGGATTCTAGCACAGATACGCAGTATTTT. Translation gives CASSIADSSTDTQYF.

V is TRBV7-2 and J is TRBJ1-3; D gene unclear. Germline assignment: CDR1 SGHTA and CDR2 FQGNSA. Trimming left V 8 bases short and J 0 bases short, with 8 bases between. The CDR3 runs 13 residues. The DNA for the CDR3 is TGTGCCAGCTCCGCCTTCTCTGGAAACACCATATATTTT. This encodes CASSAFSGNTIYF. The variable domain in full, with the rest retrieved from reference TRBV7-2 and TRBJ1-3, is GAGVSQSPSNKVTEKGKDVELRCDPISGHTALYWYRQSLGQGLEFLIYFQGNSAPDKSGLPSDRFSAERTGGSVSTLTIQRTQQEDSAVYLCASSAFSGNTIYFGEGSWLTVV.

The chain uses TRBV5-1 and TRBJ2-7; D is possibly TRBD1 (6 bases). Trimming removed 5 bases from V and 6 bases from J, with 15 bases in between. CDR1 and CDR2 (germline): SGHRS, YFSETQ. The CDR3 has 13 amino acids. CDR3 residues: CASSLTTGFEQYF. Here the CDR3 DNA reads TGCGCCAGCAGTTTAACGACAGGATTCGAGCAGTACTTC.

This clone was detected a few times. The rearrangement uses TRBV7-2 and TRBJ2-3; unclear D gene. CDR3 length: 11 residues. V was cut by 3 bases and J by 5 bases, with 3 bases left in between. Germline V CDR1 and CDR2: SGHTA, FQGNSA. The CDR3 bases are TGTGCCAGCAGCTTTAAAGATACGCAGTATTTT. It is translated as CASSFKDTQYF.

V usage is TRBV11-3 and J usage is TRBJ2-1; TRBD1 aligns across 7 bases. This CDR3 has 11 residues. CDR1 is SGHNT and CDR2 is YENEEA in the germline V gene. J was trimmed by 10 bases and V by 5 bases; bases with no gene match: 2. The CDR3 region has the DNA TGTGCCAGCAGCCTCAGGGGGGAGCAGTTCTTC. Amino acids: CASSLRGEQFF. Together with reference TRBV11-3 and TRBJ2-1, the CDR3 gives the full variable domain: EAGVVQSPRYKIIEKKQPVAFWCNPISGHNTLYWYLQNLGQGPELLIRYENEEAVDDSQLPKDRFSAERLKGVDSTLKIQPAELGDSAVYLCASSLRGEQFFGPGTRLTVL.

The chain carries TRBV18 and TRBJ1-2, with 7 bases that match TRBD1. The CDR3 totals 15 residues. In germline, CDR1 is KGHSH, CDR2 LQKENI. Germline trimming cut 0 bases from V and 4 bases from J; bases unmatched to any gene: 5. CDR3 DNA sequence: TGTGCCAGCTCACCACCGTCACGACAGGGCTATGGCTACACCTTC. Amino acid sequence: CASSPPSRQGYGYTF.

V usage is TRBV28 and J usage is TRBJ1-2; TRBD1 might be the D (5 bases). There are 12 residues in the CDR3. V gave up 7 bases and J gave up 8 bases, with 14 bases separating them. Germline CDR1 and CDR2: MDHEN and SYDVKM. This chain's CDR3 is CASNSGLGGYTF. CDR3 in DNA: TGTGCCAGCAACTCGGGACTAGGCGGCTACACCTTC.

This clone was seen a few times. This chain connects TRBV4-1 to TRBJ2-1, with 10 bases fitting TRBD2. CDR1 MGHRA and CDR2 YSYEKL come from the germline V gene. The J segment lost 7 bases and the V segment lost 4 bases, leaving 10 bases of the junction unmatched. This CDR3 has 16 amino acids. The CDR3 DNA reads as TGCGCCAGCAGCCTCCTTAGAGCGGGGGGGGTTAATGAGCAGTTCTTC. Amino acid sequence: CASSLLRAGGVNEQFF.

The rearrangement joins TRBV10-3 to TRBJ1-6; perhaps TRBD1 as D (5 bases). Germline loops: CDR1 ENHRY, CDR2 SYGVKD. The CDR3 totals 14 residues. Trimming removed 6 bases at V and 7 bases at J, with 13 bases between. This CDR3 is CAISDRTQNSPLHF. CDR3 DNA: TGTGCCATCAGCGATAGGACACAAAATTCACCCCTCCACTTT.

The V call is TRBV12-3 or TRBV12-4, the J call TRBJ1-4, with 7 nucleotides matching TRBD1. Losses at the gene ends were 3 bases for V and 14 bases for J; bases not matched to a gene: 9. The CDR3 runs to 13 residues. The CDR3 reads CASSFQIRDSLFF. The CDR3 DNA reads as TGTGCCAGCAGTTTCCAGATCCGGGACAGTCTGTTTTTT.

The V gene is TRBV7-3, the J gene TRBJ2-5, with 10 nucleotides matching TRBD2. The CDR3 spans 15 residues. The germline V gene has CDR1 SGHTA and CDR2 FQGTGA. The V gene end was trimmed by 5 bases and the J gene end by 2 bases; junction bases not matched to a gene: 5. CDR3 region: CASSRAGGPQETQYF. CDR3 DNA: TGTGCCAGCAGCCGAGCGGGGGGGCCTCAAGAGACCCAGTACTTC.

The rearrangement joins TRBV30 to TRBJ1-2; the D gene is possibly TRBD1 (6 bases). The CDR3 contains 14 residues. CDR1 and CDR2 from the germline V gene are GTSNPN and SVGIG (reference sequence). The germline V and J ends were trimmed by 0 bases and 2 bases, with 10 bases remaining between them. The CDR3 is CAWSVGRGNYGYTF. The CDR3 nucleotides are TGTGCCTGGAGTGTGGGGAGGGGGAACTATGGCTACACCTTC.

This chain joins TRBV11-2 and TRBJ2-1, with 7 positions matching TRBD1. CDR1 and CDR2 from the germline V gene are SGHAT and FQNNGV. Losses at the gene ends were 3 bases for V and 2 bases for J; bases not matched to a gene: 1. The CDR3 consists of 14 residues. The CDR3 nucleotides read TGTGCCAGCAGCTTCAGGGGGACCTACAATGAGCAGTTCTTC. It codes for CASSFRGTYNEQFF.

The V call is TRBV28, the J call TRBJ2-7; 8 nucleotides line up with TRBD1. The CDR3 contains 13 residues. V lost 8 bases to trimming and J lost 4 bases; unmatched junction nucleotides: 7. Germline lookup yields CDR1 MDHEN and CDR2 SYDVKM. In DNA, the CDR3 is TGTGCCAGCCGGACAGGGAGTGCGTACGAGCAGTACTTC. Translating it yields CASRTGSAYEQYF. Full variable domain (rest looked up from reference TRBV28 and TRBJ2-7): DVKVTQSSRYLVKRTGEKVFLECVQDMDHENMFWYRQDPGLGLRLIYFSYDVKMKEKGDIPEGYSVSREKKERFSLILESASTNQTSMYLCASRTGSAYEQYFGPGTRLTVT.

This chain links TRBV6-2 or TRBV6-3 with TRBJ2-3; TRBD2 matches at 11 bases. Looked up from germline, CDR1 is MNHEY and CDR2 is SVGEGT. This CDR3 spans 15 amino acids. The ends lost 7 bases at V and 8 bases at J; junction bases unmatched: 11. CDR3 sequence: CASTPRLAGSLTQYF. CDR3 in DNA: TGTGCCAGCACCCCGAGACTAGCGGGGTCACTTACGCAGTATTTT.

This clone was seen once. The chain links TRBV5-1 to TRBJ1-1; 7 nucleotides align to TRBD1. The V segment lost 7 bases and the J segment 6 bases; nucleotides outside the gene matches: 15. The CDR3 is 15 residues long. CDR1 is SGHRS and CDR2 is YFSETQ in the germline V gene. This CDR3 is CASQGGGGFFSEAFF. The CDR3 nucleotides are TGCGCCAGCCAGGGGGGTGGAGGGTTTTTTTCTGAAGCTTTCTTT.

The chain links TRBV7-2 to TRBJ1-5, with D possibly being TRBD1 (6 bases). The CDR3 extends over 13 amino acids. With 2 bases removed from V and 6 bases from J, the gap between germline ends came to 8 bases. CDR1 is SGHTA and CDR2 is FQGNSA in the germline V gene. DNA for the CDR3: TGTGCCAGCAGCTTACAGGGGAGTCAGCCCCAGCATTTT. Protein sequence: CASSLQGSQPQHF.

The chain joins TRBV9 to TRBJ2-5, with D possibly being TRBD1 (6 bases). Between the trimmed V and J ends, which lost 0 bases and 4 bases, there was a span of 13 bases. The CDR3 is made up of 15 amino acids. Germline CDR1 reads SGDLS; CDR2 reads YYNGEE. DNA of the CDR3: TGTGCCAGCAGCGTAGGATACAGGGTAGGAGAGACCCAGTACTTC. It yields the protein CASSVGYRVGETQYF.

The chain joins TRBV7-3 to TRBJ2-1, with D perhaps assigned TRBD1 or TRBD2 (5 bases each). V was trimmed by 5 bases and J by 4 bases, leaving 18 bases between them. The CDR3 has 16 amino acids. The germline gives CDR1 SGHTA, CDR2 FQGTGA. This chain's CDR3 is CASSLDLGVGYNEQFF. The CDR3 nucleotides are TGTGCCAGCAGCCTTGACTTGGGGGTGGGATACAATGAGCAGTTCTTC.

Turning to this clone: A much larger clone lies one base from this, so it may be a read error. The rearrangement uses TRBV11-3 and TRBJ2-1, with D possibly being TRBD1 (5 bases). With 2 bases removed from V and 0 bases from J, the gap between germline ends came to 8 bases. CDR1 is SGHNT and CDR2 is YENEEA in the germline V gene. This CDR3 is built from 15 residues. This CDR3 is CASSLLGASYNEQFF. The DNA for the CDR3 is TGTGCCAGCAGCTTATTAGGGGCCTCCTACAATGAGCAGTTCTTC.

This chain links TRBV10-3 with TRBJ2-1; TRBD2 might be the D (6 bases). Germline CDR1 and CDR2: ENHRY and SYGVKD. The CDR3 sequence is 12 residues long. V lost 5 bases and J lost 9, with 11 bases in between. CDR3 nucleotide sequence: TGTGCCATCAGTAGCCAGGGAGGTGAGCAGTTCTTC. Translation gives CAISSQGGEQFF.

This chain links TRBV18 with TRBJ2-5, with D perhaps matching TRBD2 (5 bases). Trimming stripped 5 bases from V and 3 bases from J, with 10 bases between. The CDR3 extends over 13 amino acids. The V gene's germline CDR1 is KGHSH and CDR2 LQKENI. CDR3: CASSWTGKETQYF. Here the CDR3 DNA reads TGTGCCAGCTCATGGACGGGGAAAGAGACCCAGTACTTC. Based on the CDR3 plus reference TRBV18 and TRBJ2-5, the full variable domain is NAGVMQNPRHLVRRRGQEARLRCSPMKGHSHVYWYRQLPEEGLKFMVYLQKENIIDESGMPKERFSAEFPKEGPSILRIQQVVRGDSAAYFCASSWTGKETQYFGPGTRLLVL.

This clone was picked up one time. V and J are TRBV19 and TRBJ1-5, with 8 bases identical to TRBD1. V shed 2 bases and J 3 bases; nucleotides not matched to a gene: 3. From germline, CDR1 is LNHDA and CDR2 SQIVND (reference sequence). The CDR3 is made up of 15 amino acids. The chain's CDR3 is CASSIKTGVNQPQHF. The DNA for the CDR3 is TGTGCCAGTAGTATAAAGACAGGGGTCAATCAGCCCCAGCATTTT.

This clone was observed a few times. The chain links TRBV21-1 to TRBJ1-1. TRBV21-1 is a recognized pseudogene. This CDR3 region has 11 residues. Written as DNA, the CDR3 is TGTGCCAGCAGGCTTACGGGAGAAGCTTTCTTT. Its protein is CASRLTGEAFF.

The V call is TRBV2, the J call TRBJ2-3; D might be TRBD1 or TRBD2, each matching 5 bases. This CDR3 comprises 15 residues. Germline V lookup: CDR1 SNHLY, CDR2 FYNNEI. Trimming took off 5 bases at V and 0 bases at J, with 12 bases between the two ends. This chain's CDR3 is CASSRGRTSTDTQYF. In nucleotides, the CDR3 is TGTGCCAGCAGTAGGGGACGTACCAGCACAGATACGCAGTATTTT.

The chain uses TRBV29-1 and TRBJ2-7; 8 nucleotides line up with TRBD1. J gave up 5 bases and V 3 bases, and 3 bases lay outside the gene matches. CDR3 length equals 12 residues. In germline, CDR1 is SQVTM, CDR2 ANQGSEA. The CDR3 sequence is CSVEGQADEQYF. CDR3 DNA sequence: TGCAGCGTTGAGGGACAGGCAGACGAGCAGTACTTC.

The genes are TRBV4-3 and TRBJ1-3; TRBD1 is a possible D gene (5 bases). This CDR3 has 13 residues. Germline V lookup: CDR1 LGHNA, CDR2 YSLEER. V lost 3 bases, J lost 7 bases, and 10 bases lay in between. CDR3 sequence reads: CASSQISGNTIYF. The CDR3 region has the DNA TGCGCCAGCAGCCAGATTTCAGGGAACACCATATATTTT.

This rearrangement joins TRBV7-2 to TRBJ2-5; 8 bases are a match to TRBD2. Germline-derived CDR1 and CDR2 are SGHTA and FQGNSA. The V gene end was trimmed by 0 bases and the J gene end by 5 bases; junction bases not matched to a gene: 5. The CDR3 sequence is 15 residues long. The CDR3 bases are TGTGCCAGCAGCTTAGCGGGACTAGGGGAGGAGACCCAGTACTTC. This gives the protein CASSLAGLGEETQYF.